The present T cell receptor beta chain was sequenced within a study of cytomegalovirus exposure and HLA in healthy donors. Looking at the study overall: There were several hundred genotyped donors. Of these, about 81% fell in the genetic ancestry cluster associated with self-reported Caucasian donors.

PCR used 60 Vbeta primers and 13 Jbeta primers. As handled by the study authors: Unique TCR beta chains numbered around 75 million in a later analysis, with around 10 million shared. The method was immunoSEQ multiplex PCR; TCRdb's version includes in-frame clones alone and lacks a portion of them. V, J and clone size derive from that table, while D and trimming were established from the DNA sequence. The sample includes 150,000 to 200,000 clones, roughly 84% seen only once; the top ten take around 0.98%. Details on this clone: Its specificity is unknown.

Study-wide results and limits: Generally TCR sequences proved uncommon, though certain public TCRs appeared in numerous donors.

CDR1 SNHLY and CDR2 FYNNEI come from the germline V gene. CDR3 length: 13 amino acids. This TCR was recovered from a man aged 30 to 39 in good health and CMV-seronegative. The gene calls are TRBV2 and TRBJ2-5; TRBD2 matches 8 bases. The end of the DNA is better explained by TRBJ2-7, so the J call may be wrong. Sample: PBMCs. Written as DNA, the CDR3 is TGTGCCAGCAGTGAGGGACTAGGCTACGAGCAGTACTTC. Protein sequence: CASSEGLGYEQYF.